One and the same sample provided the 15 T cell receptor beta chains below, sequenced in a study of tumor and adjacent non-tumor tissue in lung cancer. TCRbeta libraries were built with three rounds of nested PCR, modified from ARM-PCR. TCRdb fed the multiplex PCR reads into MiXCR, producing one record per CDR3 protein. Of under 150,000 distinct CDR3 sequences in the sample, approximately 64% were seen once. The template was RNA from unsorted bulk tissue. Input material: lung tumor tissue. The receptors were gathered from a man between 60 and 75 years old with small cell lung cancer.

The V call is TRBV10-2, the J call TRBJ2-1, with 10 bases lining up with TRBD2. Germline V gene sequence: CDR1 WSHSY, CDR2 SAAADI. This CDR3 is built from 16 residues. The V and J ends lost 7 bases and 8 bases, in that order; junction bases with no gene match: 14. The CDR3 DNA reads TGCGCCAGCACCCAATCGGGACTAGCGTGGACCCATGAGCAGTTCTTC. This codes for CASTQSGLAWTHEQFF.

The chain has TRBV20-1 and TRBJ2-3; 11 nucleotides match TRBD2. The germline gives CDR1 DFQATT, CDR2 SNEGSKA (reference sequence). The CDR3 contains 16 residues. The ends lost 3 bases at V and 10 bases at J; junction bases unmatched: 15. The CDR3 nucleotides read TGCAGTGCTAGTACACTAGCGGGAGACCGACGTGGGCCGCAGTATTTT. It yields the protein CSASTLAGDRRGPQYF.

About this clonotype: A read error may be the cause here, since a much bigger clone is one base away. The chain combines TRBV12-3 or TRBV12-4 with TRBJ2-1; a weak D match, TRBD2 (5 bases). The CDR3 sequence is 13 residues long. The DNA of the CDR3 is TGTACCAGCAGTTTAGCGAGAGGGTATGAGCAGTTCTTC. Its translation is CTSSLARGYEQFF.

Regarding this clonotype: With a much larger clone just one base away, this may be a read error. This chain links TRBV20-1 with TRBJ2-5, with D uncertain. Germline V gene sequence: CDR1 DFQATT, CDR2 SNEGSKA (reference sequence). This CDR3 has 12 amino acids. V dropped 2 bases and J dropped 3 bases, with 7 bases sitting between them. The CDR3 is CSARMREETQYF. Written as DNA, the CDR3 is TGCAGTGCTAGAATGAGAGAAGAGACCCAGTACTTC.

To note about this clonotype: No conserved phenylalanine or tryptophan is present at the end of the CDR3, so a read error is the likely explanation. The gene calls are TRBV4-2 and TRBJ2-5; the match to TRBD2 covers 12 bases. This CDR3 is 16 amino acids long. Germline-derived CDR1 and CDR2 are LGHNA and YNFKEQ. The V and J ends lost 1 base and 5 bases, in that order; junction bases with no gene match: 5. The CDR3 reads CASSQGTSGMGETQYV. The CDR3 coding sequence is TGTGCCAGCAGCCAAGGGACTAGCGGGATGGGGGAGACCCAGTACGTC.

This clonotype was detected a few times. The chain couples TRBV12-3 or TRBV12-4 to TRBJ1-1; the D gene is possibly TRBD1 (5 bases). The CDR3 consists of 14 residues. Trimming took 5 bases from V and 3 from J, leaving 13 bases between them. CDR3 sequence (DNA): TGTGCCAGCAGTCGGGACTCGGGGTACACTGAAGCTTTCTTT. This translates into CASSRDSGYTEAFF.

This clonotype has ten or more counts. The rearrangement uses TRBV5-6 and TRBJ1-1; D is undetermined. This CDR3 region has 12 residues. Trimming stripped 0 bases from V and 3 bases from J, with 3 bases between. The germline gives CDR1 SGHDT, CDR2 YYEEEE. CDR3 in amino acids: CASSLDDTEAFF. The CDR3 bases are TGTGCCAGCAGCTTGGACGACACTGAAGCTTTCTTT.

Regarding this clonotype: A single base separates this from a much larger clone, so it may be a read error. The CDR3 DNA follows: TGTGCCAGCAGTGGGTTTGAACAGGGCGAGCAGTACTTC. It specifies CASSGFEQGEQYF. The chain uses TRBV6-1 and TRBJ2-7; D is possibly TRBD1 (6 bases). The germline V gene encodes CDR1 MNHNS and CDR2 SASEGT. The CDR3 is made up of 13 amino acids. Trimming shortened V by 4 bases and J by 6 bases, and 13 bases separated the two germline ends.

In the case of this clonotype: A much larger clonotype is one base distant, so this may be a read error. This chain uses TRBV5-1 with TRBJ2-7, with 8 bases matching TRBD1. The germline V gene encodes CDR1 SGHRS and CDR2 YFSETQ. The CDR3 has 14 amino acids. CDR3 sequence reads: CASRSGGNSYEEYF. The CDR3, as DNA: TGCGCCAGCAGGTCAGGGGGCAACTCCTACGAGGAGTACTTC. Supplemented by reference TRBV5-1 and TRBJ2-7, the full variable domain reads KAGVTQTPRYLIKTRGQQVTLSCSPISGHRSVSWYQQTPGQGLQFLFEYFSETQRNKGNFPGRFSGRQFSNSRSEMNVSTLELGDSALYLCASRSGGNSYEEYFGPGTRLTVT.

Ten or more counts support this clonotype. The rearrangement links TRBV10-3 to TRBJ2-2, with D possibly being TRBD1 or TRBD2 (7 bases each). The germline V gene has CDR1 ENHRY and CDR2 SYGVKD. The CDR3 has 15 residues. V gave up 8 bases and J gave up 7 bases, with 20 bases separating them. CDR3 region: CAIPKGAGANGELFF. In DNA form, the CDR3 reads TGTGCCATCCCCAAGGGGGCGGGAGCGAACGGGGAGCTGTTTTTT.

With regard to this clonotype: Here the CDR3 omits its conserved ending phenylalanine or tryptophan, so a read error is the likely source. The genes are TRBV4-1 and TRBJ1-5; possibly TRBD1 for D (5 bases). Germline assignment: CDR1 MGHRA and CDR2 YSYEKL. V lost 9 bases, J lost 5 bases, and 20 bases lay in between. This CDR3 contains 15 residues. The CDR3 sequence is CASSQDKGLYQPQHL. The CDR3 DNA follows: TGCGCCAGTAGTCAAGATAAGGGGCTCTATCAGCCCCAGCATCTT.

With respect to this clonotype: The junction shows a germline mismatch at one end, possibly a read error. This chain links TRBV20-1 with TRBJ2-2; a possible D gene is TRBD1 (5 bases). The CDR3 extends over 16 amino acids. Germline V gene data show CDR1 as DFQATT and CDR2 as SNEGSKA (reference sequence). The DNA of the CDR3 is TGCAGTGGTAGACACCCTGGCAGTAGGGGCACCTGGGAGCTGTTTTTT. The encoded protein is CSGRHPGSRGTWELFF.

The CDR3 region is CASSLGTSGNIQYF. CDR3 bases: TGTGCCAGCAGCTTAGGGACTAGCGGAAACATTCAGTACTTC. The gene calls are TRBV7-9 and TRBJ2-4, with 10 bases that match TRBD2. Germline V CDR1 and CDR2: SEHNR, FQNEAQ (reference sequence). V was pared by 1 base and J by 6 bases, with 0 bases of the junction left unmatched. The CDR3 has 14 amino acids.

This clonotype was recorded at least ten times. The V and J genes are TRBV6-5 and TRBJ2-1; 10 bases are shared with TRBD2. The CDR3 covers 16 residues. Trimming removed 6 bases from V and 7 bases from J; junction bases left unmatched: 12. Germline V CDR1 and CDR2: MNHEY, SVGAGI. The CDR3 is CASSHPSSGSENEQFF. The CDR3 DNA reads as TGTGCCAGCAGCCACCCCTCTAGCGGGAGCGAGAATGAGCAGTTCTTC.

The chain joins TRBV11-2 to TRBJ2-1; perhaps TRBD1 as D (5 bases). The V end was cut by 3 bases, the J end by 6 bases, with 6 bases between. Germline CDR1 reads SGHAT; CDR2 reads FQNNGV. The CDR3 contains 12 residues. The CDR3 sequence is CASSLGRNEQFF. DNA for the CDR3: TGTGCCAGCAGCTTGGGGCGCAATGAGCAGTTCTTC.